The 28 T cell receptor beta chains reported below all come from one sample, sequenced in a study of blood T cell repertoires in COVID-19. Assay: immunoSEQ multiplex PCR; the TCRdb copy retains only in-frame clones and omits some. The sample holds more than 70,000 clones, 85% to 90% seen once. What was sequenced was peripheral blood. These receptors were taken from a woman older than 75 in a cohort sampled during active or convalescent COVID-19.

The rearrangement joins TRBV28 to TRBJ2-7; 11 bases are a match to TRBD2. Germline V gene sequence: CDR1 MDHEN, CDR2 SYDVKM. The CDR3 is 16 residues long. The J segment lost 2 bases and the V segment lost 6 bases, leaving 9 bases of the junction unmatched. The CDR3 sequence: CASSHGGTSGPYEQYV. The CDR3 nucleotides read TGTGCCAGCAGCCACGGGGGGACTAGCGGTCCCTACGAGCAGTACGTC.

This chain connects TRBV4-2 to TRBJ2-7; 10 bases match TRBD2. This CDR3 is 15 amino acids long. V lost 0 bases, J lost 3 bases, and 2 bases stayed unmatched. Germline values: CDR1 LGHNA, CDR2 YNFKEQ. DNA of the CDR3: TGTGCCAGCAGCCAAGAACTAGCGGGATACTACGAGCAGTACTTC. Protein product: CASSQELAGYYEQYF.

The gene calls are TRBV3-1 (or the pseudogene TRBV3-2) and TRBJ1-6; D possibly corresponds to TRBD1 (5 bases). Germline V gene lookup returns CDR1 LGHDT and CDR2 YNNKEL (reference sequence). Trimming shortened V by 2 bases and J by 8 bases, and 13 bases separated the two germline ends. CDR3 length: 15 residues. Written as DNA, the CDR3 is TGTGCCAGCAGCCAATGGGGCAGGGAGGATTCACCCCTCCACTTT. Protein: CASSQWGREDSPLHF.

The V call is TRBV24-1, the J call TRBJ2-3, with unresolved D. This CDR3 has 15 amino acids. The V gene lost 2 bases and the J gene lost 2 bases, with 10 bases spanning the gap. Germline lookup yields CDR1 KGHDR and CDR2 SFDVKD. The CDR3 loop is CATSDSAVLTDTQYF. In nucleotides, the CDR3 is TGTGCCACCAGTGATTCGGCGGTCCTCACAGATACGCAGTATTTT.

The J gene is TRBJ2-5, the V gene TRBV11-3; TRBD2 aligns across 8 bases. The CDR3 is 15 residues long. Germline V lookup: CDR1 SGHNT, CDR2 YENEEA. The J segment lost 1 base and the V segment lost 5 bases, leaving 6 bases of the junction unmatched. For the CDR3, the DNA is TGTGCCAGCAGCCCGAGAGCGGGAGCCCAAGAGACCCAGTACTTC. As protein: CASSPRAGAQETQYF. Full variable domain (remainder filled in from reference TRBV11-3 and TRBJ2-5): EAGVVQSPRYKIIEKKQPVAFWCNPISGHNTLYWYLQNLGQGPELLIRYENEEAVDDSQLPKDRFSAERLKGVDSTLKIQPAELGDSAVYLCASSPRAGAQETQYFGPGTRLLVL.

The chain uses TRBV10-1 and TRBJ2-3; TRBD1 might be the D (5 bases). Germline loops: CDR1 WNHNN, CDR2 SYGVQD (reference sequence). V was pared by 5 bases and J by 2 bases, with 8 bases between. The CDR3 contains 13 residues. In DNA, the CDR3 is TGCGCCAGCAGTTTAGGACACACAGATACGCAGTATTTT. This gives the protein CASSLGHTDTQYF.

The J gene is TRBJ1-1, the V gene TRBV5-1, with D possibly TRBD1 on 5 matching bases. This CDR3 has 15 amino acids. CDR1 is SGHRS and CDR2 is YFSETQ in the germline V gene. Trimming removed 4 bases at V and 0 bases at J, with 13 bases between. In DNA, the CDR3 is TGCGCCAGCAGCCCAGGAGGGACGATGAACACTGAAGCTTTCTTT. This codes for CASSPGGTMNTEAFF. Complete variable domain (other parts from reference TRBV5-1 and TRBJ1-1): KAGVTQTPRYLIKTRGQQVTLSCSPISGHRSVSWYQQTPGQGLQFLFEYFSETQRNKGNFPGRFSGRQFSNSRSEMNVSTLELGDSALYLCASSPGGTMNTEAFFGQGTRLTVV.

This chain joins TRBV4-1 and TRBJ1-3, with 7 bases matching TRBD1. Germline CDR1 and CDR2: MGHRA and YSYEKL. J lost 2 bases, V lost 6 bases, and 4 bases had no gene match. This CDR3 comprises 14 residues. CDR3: CASRVGTAGNTIYF. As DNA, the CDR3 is TGCGCCAGCAGAGTGGGGACAGCTGGAAACACCATATATTTT.

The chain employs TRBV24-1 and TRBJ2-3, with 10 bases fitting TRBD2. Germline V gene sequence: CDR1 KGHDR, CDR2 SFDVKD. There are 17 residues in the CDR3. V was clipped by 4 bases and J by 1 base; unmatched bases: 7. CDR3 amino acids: CATSDTRTSGGTDTQYF. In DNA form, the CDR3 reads TGTGCCACCAGTGACACCAGAACTAGCGGGGGCACAGATACGCAGTATTTT.

The CDR3 DNA sequence: TGTGCCACCAGTGATCCGACTAGCGGGAGCTTTCTCAATGAGCAGTTCTTC. This encodes CATSDPTSGSFLNEQFF. V and J are TRBV24-1 and TRBJ2-1; 12 bases map to TRBD2. The CDR3 totals 17 residues. CDR1 is KGHDR and CDR2 is SFDVKD in the germline V gene. With V trimmed by 3 bases and J by 6 bases, 8 bases remained unmatched.

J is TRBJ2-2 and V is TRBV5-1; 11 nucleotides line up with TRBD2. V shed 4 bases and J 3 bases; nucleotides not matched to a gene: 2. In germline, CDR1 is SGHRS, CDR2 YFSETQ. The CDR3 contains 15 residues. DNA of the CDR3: TGCGCCAGCAGCGGGACTAGCGGCGACACCGGGGAGCTGTTTTTT. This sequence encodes CASSGTSGDTGELFF.

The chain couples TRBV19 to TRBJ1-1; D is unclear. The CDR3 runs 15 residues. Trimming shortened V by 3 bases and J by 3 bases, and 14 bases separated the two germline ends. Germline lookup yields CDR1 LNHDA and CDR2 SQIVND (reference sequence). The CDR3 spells CASSISLGSDTEAFF. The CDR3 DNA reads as TGTGCCAGTAGTATTAGCCTTGGGTCGGACACTGAAGCTTTCTTT. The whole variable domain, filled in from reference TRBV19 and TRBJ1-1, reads DGGITQSPKYLFRKEGQNVTLSCEQNLNHDAMYWYRQDPGQGLRLIYYSQIVNDFQKGDIAEGYSVSREKKESFPLTVTSAQKNPTAFYLCASSISLGSDTEAFFGQGTRLTVV.

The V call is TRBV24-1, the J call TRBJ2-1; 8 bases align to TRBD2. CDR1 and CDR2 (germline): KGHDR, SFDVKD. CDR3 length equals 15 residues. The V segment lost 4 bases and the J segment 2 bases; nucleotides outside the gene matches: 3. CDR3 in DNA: TGTGCCACCAGTGAAGCGGGGGATGCCTACAATGAGCAGTTCTTC. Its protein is CATSEAGDAYNEQFF.

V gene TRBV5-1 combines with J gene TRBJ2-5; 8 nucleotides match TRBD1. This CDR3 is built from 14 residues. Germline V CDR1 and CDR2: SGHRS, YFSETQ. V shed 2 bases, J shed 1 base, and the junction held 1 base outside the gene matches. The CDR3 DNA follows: TGCGCCAGCAGCTTTGGGACAGGCCAAGAGACCCAGTACTTC. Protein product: CASSFGTGQETQYF.

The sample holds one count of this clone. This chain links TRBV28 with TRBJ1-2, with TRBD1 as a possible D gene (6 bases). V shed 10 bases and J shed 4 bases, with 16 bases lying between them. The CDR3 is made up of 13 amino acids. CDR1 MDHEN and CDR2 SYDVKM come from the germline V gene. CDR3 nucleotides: TGTGCCACTACGCAAGGACAGCTCTATGGCTACACCTTC. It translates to CATTQGQLYGYTF.

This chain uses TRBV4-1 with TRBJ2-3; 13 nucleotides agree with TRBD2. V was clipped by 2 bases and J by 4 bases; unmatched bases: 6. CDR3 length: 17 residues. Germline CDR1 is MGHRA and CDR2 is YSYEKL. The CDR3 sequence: CASSQRTSGRAPDTQYF. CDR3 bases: TGCGCCAGCAGCCAACGTACTAGCGGGAGGGCCCCAGATACGCAGTATTTT.

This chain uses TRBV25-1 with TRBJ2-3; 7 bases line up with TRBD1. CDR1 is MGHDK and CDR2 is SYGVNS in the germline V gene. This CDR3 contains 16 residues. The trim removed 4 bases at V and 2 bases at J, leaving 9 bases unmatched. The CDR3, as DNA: TGTGCCAGCAGTGCACAGGGACAGCTACCCACAGATACGCAGTATTTT. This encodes CASSAQGQLPTDTQYF. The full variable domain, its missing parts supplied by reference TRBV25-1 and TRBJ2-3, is EADIYQTPRYLVIGTGKKITLECSQTMGHDKMYWYQQDPGMELHLIHYSYGVNSTEKGDLSSESTVSRIRTEHFPLTLESARPSHTSQYLCASSAQGQLPTDTQYFGPGTRLTVL.

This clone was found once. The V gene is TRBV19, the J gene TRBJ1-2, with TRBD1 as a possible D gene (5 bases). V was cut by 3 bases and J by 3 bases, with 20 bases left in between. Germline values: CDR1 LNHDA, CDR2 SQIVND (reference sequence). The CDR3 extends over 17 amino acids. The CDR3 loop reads CASSIFGGKHHDYGYTF. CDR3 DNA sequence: TGTGCCAGTAGTATTTTCGGGGGAAAACATCATGACTATGGCTACACCTTC.

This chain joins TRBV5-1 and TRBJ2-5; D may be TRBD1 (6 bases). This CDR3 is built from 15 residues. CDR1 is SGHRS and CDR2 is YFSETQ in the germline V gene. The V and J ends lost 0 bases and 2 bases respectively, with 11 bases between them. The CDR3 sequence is CASSLGDTTQETQYF. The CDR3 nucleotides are TGCGCCAGCAGCTTGGGGGACACTACTCAAGAGACCCAGTACTTC. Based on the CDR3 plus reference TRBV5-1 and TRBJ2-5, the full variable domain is KAGVTQTPRYLIKTRGQQVTLSCSPISGHRSVSWYQQTPGQGLQFLFEYFSETQRNKGNFPGRFSGRQFSNSRSEMNVSTLELGDSALYLCASSLGDTTQETQYFGPGTRLLVL.

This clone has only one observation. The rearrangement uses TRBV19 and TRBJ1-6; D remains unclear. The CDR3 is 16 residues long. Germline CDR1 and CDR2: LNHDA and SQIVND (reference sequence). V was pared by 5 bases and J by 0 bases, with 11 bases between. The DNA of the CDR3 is TGTGCCAGTAGTGTTGATGTGAGCTCCTATAATTCACCCCTCCACTTT. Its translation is CASSVDVSSYNSPLHF.

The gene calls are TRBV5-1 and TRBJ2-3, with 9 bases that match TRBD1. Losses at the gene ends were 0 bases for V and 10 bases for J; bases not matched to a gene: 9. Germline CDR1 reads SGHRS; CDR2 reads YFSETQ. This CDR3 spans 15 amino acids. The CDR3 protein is CASSLGGTGNPPQYF. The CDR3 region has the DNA TGCGCCAGCAGCTTGGGTGGGACAGGGAACCCTCCGCAGTATTTT.

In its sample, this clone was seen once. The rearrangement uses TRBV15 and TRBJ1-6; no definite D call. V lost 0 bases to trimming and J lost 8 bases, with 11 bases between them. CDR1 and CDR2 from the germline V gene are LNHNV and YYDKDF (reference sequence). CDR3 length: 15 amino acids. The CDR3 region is CATSRDPSADSPLHF. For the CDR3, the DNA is TGTGCCACCAGCAGAGATCCCTCCGCGGATTCACCCCTCCACTTT.

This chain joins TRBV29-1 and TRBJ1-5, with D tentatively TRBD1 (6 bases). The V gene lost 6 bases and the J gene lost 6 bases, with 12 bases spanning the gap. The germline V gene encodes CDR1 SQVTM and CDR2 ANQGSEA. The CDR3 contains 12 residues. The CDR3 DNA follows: TGCAGCGTACAGGGTGTCGGTCAGCCCCAGCATTTT. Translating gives CSVQGVGQPQHF.

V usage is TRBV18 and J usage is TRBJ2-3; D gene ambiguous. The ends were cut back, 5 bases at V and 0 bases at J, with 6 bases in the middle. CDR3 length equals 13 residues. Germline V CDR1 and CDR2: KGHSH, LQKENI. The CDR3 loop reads CASSETSTDTQYF. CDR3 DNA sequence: TGTGCCAGCTCAGAGACTAGCACAGATACGCAGTATTTT.

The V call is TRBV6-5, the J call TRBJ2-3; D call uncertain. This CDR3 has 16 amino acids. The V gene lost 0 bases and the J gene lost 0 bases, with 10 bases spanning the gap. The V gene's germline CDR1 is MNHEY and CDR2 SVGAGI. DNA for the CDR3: TGTGCCAGCAGTTACTCTAGGCAGCGAAGCACAGATACGCAGTATTTT. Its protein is CASSYSRQRSTDTQYF.

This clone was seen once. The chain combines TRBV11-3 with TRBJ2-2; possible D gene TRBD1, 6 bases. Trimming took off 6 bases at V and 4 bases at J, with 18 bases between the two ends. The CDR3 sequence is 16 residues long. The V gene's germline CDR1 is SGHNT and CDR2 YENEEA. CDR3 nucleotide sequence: TGTGCCAGCAGTCCTACCGGGACAACTCCCACCGGGGAGCTGTTTTTT. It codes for CASSPTGTTPTGELFF.

CDR3 residues: CSARQGNEQYV. CDR3 bases: TGCAGTGCTCGACAGGGGAACGAGCAGTACGTC. The rearrangement uses TRBV20-1 and TRBJ2-7; 8 positions match TRBD1. V gave up 5 bases and J gave up 5 bases; unmatched junction bases: 2. The CDR3 is made up of 11 amino acids. Per germline, CDR1 DFQATT and CDR2 SNEGSKA (reference sequence).

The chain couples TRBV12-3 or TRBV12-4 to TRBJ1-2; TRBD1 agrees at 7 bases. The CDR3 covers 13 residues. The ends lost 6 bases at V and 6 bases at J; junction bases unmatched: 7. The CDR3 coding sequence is TGTGCCAGCAGAACGACAGGGTATAATGGCTACACCTTC. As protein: CASRTTGYNGYTF.